These 30 T cell receptor beta chains originate from one sample sequenced in a study of spatial heterogeneity in lung cancer. Regarding the study as a whole: Tumor mutation counts were tracked by expanded intratumoral alpha and beta TCR counts.

Regarding time point: sample taken at primary tumor resection. Their antigen targets remain unknown. Each CDR3 protein gets one entry after TCRdb re-called the 5' RACE reads with MiXCR. The table shows fewer than 15,000 distinct CDR3 sequences, with approximately 5.6% occurring only once. Sequencing used lung tumor tissue, obtained at surgery. The receptor source for this set is a female donor with early-stage non-small cell lung cancer.

In this sample, this clonotype is medium-sized (0.01 to 0.1%). A library prepared for alpha chains yielded this beta chain as an off-target read; its size is of little meaning. V and J are TRBV10-3 and TRBJ1-1; no definite D call. The CDR3 covers 18 residues. CDR1 ENHRY and CDR2 SYGVKD come from the germline V gene. V lost 4 bases and J lost 0, with 21 bases in between. The chain's CDR3 is CAISGISFFDILNTEAFF. The CDR3 DNA reads TGTGCCATCAGTGGAATTTCCTTTTTCGACATCCTGAACACTGAAGCTTTCTTT.

This clonotype was counted at least ten times. This beta chain is an unintended read in a library built for alpha chains; its size means little. The V and J genes are TRBV6-5 and TRBJ1-2, with D possibly matching TRBD1 (5 bases). V shed 4 bases and J shed 3 bases, with 9 bases lying between them. Germline V gives CDR1 MNHEY, CDR2 SVGAGI. The CDR3 loop spans 13 amino acids. The DNA of the CDR3 is TGTGCCAGCAGTTCCGGGGGTTACTATGGCTACACCTTC. Protein product: CASSSGGYYGYTF.

This clonotype was detected ten times or more. This beta chain is a stray read from a library made for alpha chains; its abundance is not meaningful. This rearrangement joins TRBV12-3 or TRBV12-4 to TRBJ2-3; D tentatively reads TRBD1 or TRBD2 (5 bases each). The CDR3 contains 15 residues. V was trimmed by 4 bases and J by 2 bases, leaving 13 bases between them. In DNA form, the CDR3 reads TGTGCCAGCAGTTCCGGGTACGGGACCACAGATACGCAGTATTTT. Its translation: CASSSGYGTTDTQYF.

This clonotype showed up many times. This beta chain turned up in a library designed for alpha chains; as an off-target read, its abundance says little. The V call is TRBV11-2, the J call TRBJ1-5; tentative D call: TRBD1 (5 bases). Germline CDR1 is SGHAT and CDR2 is FQNNGV. The CDR3 covers 13 residues. V lost 1 base and J lost 7, with 8 bases in between. The CDR3 coding sequence is TGTGCCAGCAGCTTAGGGGGCATCCAGCCCCAGCATTTT. Its protein is CASSLGGIQPQHF.

By frequency in the sample, this clonotype is medium-sized. The library was built for alpha chains, so this beta chain is an off-target read and its size means little. The gene calls are TRBV25-1 and TRBJ2-7, with D maybe TRBD1 (5 bases). This CDR3 region has 11 residues. Between the trimmed V and J ends, which lost 6 bases and 4 bases, there was a span of 7 bases. Germline V gene data show CDR1 as MGHDK and CDR2 as SYGVNS. The DNA for the CDR3 is TGTGCCAGCAGGCAGGGTTACGAGCAGTACTTC. Amino acid sequence: CASRQGYEQYF.

This clonotype came up many times. This beta chain slipped into a library made for alpha chains as a stray read, so its size is not meaningful. The chain combines TRBV18 with TRBJ2-1, with TRBD2 identical over 12 bases. The CDR3 totals 23 residues. The germline V gene encodes CDR1 KGHSH and CDR2 LQKENI. Trimming removed 4 bases from V and 1 base from J; junction bases left unmatched: 23. The CDR3 spells CASSRRLRLAGEERGLSYNEQFF. In DNA form, the CDR3 reads TGTGCCAGCTCACGCCGATTAAGACTAGCGGGGGAAGAACGAGGTTTATCCTACAATGAGCAGTTCTTC.

At least ten counts were recorded for this clonotype. The library was built for alpha chains, so this beta chain is an off-target read and its size means little. The chain recombines TRBV5-1 with TRBJ2-7; a weak D match, TRBD1 (5 bases). Deletions cut 5 bases from V and 5 bases from J, with 8 bases between. The CDR3 totals 11 residues. Per germline, CDR1 SGHRS and CDR2 YFSETQ. The CDR3 is CASRGVNEQYF. In DNA, the CDR3 is TGCGCCAGCAGAGGGGTCAACGAGCAGTACTTC.

This clonotype was counted ten times or more. Since the library was made to target alpha chains, this beta chain is a stray read and its abundance is not meaningful. The rearrangement links TRBV28 to TRBJ2-3, with D possibly being TRBD1 (6 bases). The CDR3 consists of 16 residues. V was cut by 4 bases and J by 2 bases, with 16 bases left in between. The germline gives CDR1 MDHEN, CDR2 SYDVKM. The CDR3 region has the DNA TGTGCCAGCAGTTGGGGGCTGGCGGGTCCCACAGATACGCAGTATTTT. It translates to CASSWGLAGPTDTQYF.

In its sample, this clonotype ranks as medium-sized. Being off target in a library aimed at alpha chains, this beta chain has a size of little meaning. J is TRBJ2-5 and V is TRBV20-1; perhaps D is TRBD1 or TRBD2 (5 bases each). The V gene lost 4 bases and the J gene lost 5 bases, with 17 bases spanning the gap. CDR1 and CDR2 (germline): DFQATT, SNEGSKA (reference sequence). The CDR3 has 14 amino acids. The CDR3 bases are TGCAGTGCTACCTTCGGATTCGGGGCGGAGACCCAGTACTTC. It is translated as CSATFGFGAETQYF.

Many counts were recorded for this clonotype. The size of this beta chain means little, since it is a stray read in a library made for alpha chains. This chain connects TRBV29-1 to TRBJ2-6; D gene unclear. Trimming left V 6 bases short and J 1 base short, with 7 bases between. The CDR3 consists of 13 residues. Germline V gene lookup returns CDR1 SQVTM and CDR2 ANQGSEA. The CDR3 bases are TGCAGCGTGACGGCGTCTGGGGCCAACGTCCTGACTTTC. The encoded protein is CSVTASGANVLTF. The entire variable domain, with the rest obtained from reference TRBV29-1 and TRBJ2-6, is as follows: SAVISQKPSRDICQRGTSLTIQCQVDSQVTMMFWYRQQPGQSLTLIATANQGSEATYESGFVIDKFPISRPNLTFSTLTVSNMSPEDSSIYLCSVTASGANVLTFGAGSRLTVL.

Many counts were recorded for this clonotype. The size of this beta chain means little, since it is a stray read in a library made for alpha chains. The V and J genes are TRBV20-1 and TRBJ2-1; D may be TRBD1 or TRBD2 (5 bases each). The CDR3 is 10 residues long. Deletions cut 4 bases from V and 15 bases from J, with 13 bases between. Germline CDR1 and CDR2: DFQATT and SNEGSKA (reference sequence). In DNA form, the CDR3 reads TGCAGTGCTACGGGGCCGAAGCCGTTCTTC. It translates to CSATGPKPFF.

This clonotype showed up many times. This beta chain turned up in a library designed for alpha chains; as an off-target read, its abundance says little. This chain joins TRBV19 and TRBJ1-5; possibly TRBD1 for D (6 bases). There are 15 residues in the CDR3. CDR1 is LNHDA, CDR2 SQIVND, per germline (reference sequence). V lost 5 bases and J 6 bases, leaving 17 bases between the germline ends. CDR3 in DNA: TGTGCCAGTAGTGTGGGACATCAGGGGCTTCAGCCCCAGCATTTT. Amino acid sequence: CASSVGHQGLQPQHF.

This clonotype was seen at least ten times. Found in a library prepared for alpha chains, this beta chain is an off-target read, and its abundance has little meaning. V gene TRBV6-2 or TRBV6-3 combines with J gene TRBJ1-2; TRBD1 might be the D (5 bases). Per germline, CDR1 MNHEY and CDR2 SVGEGT. This CDR3 has 15 amino acids. The ends were cut back, 7 bases at V and 4 bases at J, with 19 bases in the middle. CDR3 protein: CASTYGGAPFYGYTF. CDR3 sequence (DNA): TGTGCCAGCACCTACGGCGGGGCCCCGTTCTATGGCTACACCTTC.

This clonotype was observed at least ten times. The library was designed around alpha chains, so this beta chain is a stray read whose abundance carries little weight. This chain uses TRBV9 with TRBJ2-7; 9 bases line up with TRBD1. V was clipped by 4 bases and J by 5 bases; unmatched bases: 4. This CDR3 has 13 amino acids. In germline, CDR1 is SGDLS, CDR2 YYNGEE. CDR3 bases: TGTGCCAGCAGCTTCCGGGACAGGGACGAGCAGTACTTC. This sequence encodes CASSFRDRDEQYF.

This clonotype was detected ten times or more. This beta chain came through as a stray read in a library set up for alpha chains, and its size says little. This chain joins TRBV4-2 and TRBJ2-7; D could derive from TRBD1 or TRBD2 (5 bases each). V was clipped by 1 base and J by 3 bases, with 13 bases between them. This CDR3 region has 15 residues. The germline V gene has CDR1 LGHNA and CDR2 YNFKEQ. The CDR3 DNA reads TGTGCCAGCAGCCAAGTTACGGGGCGAGGCTACGAGCAGTACTTC. This sequence encodes CASSQVTGRGYEQYF.

Comment on this clonotype: This beta chain turned up in a library designed for alpha chains; as an off-target read, its abundance says little. The J gene is TRBJ2-5, the V gene TRBV19; 9 bases match TRBD2. The junction had 9 bases not matched to a gene; V was cut back by 3 bases and J by 7 bases. The CDR3 sequence is 15 residues long. The germline V gene encodes CDR1 LNHDA and CDR2 SQIVND (reference sequence). CDR3 coding DNA: TGTGCCAGTAGTATGGGGCTAGCGGGGCACGGGACCCAGTACTTC. Protein sequence: CASSMGLAGHGTQYF. Looking up the rest from reference TRBV19 and TRBJ2-5 gives the full variable domain: DGGITQSPKYLFRKEGQNVTLSCEQNLNHDAMYWYRQDPGQGLRLIYYSQIVNDFQKGDIAEGYSVSREKKESFPLTVTSAQKNPTAFYLCASSMGLAGHGTQYFGPGTRLLVL.

This clonotype was detected many times. The size of this beta chain means little, since it is a stray read in a library made for alpha chains. The rearrangement uses TRBV30 and TRBJ1-1; D not certain. The CDR3 has 13 residues. Germline V gene lookup returns CDR1 GTSNPN and CDR2 SVGIG (reference sequence). The germline V and J ends were trimmed by 0 bases and 4 bases, with 9 bases remaining between them. CDR3 coding DNA: TGTGCCTGGAGTGTAACCTTGGGCACTGAAGCTTTCTTT. Translation: CAWSVTLGTEAFF.

By frequency in the sample, this clonotype is medium-sized (0.01 to 0.1%). With the library built for alpha chains, this beta chain is off target and its frequency is not meaningful. The V call is TRBV5-1, the J call TRBJ1-6; D not certain. V was cut by 0 bases and J by 0 bases, with 7 bases left in between. CDR1 is SGHRS, CDR2 YFSETQ, per germline. The CDR3 covers 16 residues. The CDR3 is CASSLDGNSYNSPLHF. In nucleotides, the CDR3 is TGCGCCAGCAGCTTGGATGGTAACTCCTATAATTCACCCCTCCACTTT.

This clonotype appeared many times. Since the library was made to target alpha chains, this beta chain is a stray read and its abundance is not meaningful. This sequence joins TRBV7-9 and TRBJ1-4, with TRBD1 identical over 9 bases. Germline trimming cut 3 bases from V and 7 bases from J; bases unmatched to any gene: 9. The germline V gene has CDR1 SEHNR and CDR2 FQNEAQ (reference sequence). The CDR3 is 16 residues long. CDR3 nucleotides: TGTGCCAGCAGCTTCTCCGTGACAGGGGGAGGTGAAAAACTGTTTTTT. Translation gives CASSFSVTGGGEKLFF.

This clonotype has at least ten counts. For a library built for alpha chains, this beta chain is a stray read; little rests on its size. The V call is TRBV10-3, the J call TRBJ1-2; TRBD1 is a possible D gene (5 bases). CDR3 size: 14 residues. The germline CDR1 and CDR2 sequences are ENHRY and SYGVKD. V lost 4 bases and J lost 3, with 12 bases in between. In nucleotides, the CDR3 is TGTGCCATCAGTGGCAGGGAGGGTGACTATGGCTACACCTTC. As protein: CAISGREGDYGYTF.

This clonotype was picked up many times. The library was designed around alpha chains, so this beta chain is a stray read whose abundance carries little weight. The chain couples TRBV12-3 or TRBV12-4 to TRBJ1-5; no firm D call. V lost 3 bases and J 5 bases, leaving 8 bases between the germline ends. The CDR3 totals 13 residues. This CDR3 reads CASSLRRDQPQHF. CDR3 nucleotide sequence: TGTGCCAGCAGTTTGAGGAGAGATCAGCCCCAGCATTTT.

This clonotype was seen ten or more times. This beta chain is a stray read from a library made for alpha chains; its abundance is not meaningful. The rearrangement joins TRBV27 to TRBJ1-6; 10 bases agree with TRBD1. Unmatched junction bases numbered 3, after V lost 3 bases and J lost 7 bases. The CDR3 spans 15 residues. CDR1 is MNHEY, CDR2 SMNVEV, per germline (reference sequence). The CDR3, as DNA: TGTGCCAGCAGTTTCGGGGACAGGGGAAATTCACCCCTCCACTTT. Amino acids: CASSFGDRGNSPLHF.

The sample holds many counts of this clonotype. Because this beta chain is a stray read in a library intended to capture alpha chains, its abundance should not be given much weight. The chain couples TRBV6-6 to TRBJ1-6, with 8 positions matching TRBD1. Trimming removed 6 bases from V and 6 bases from J; junction bases left unmatched: 1. This CDR3 has 13 residues. From germline, CDR1 is MNHNY and CDR2 SVGAGI (reference sequence). The CDR3 DNA reads as TGTGCCAGCAGACAGGGGGGTAATTCACCCCTCCACTTT. It specifies CASRQGGNSPLHF.

This clonotype occurred many times. Within a library made for alpha chains, this beta chain is off target, and its count is uninformative. V usage is TRBV10-3 and J usage is TRBJ1-1; D is unclear. Trimming pared 0 bases from V and 2 bases from J, leaving 7 bases between. The CDR3 loop spans 14 amino acids. Germline V lookup: CDR1 ENHRY, CDR2 SYGVKD. The DNA of the CDR3 is TGTGCCATCAGTGAGTCGGACTTCAACACTGAAGCTTTCTTT. Its translation: CAISESDFNTEAFF.

Regarding this clonotype: This beta chain slipped into a library made for alpha chains as a stray read, so its size is not meaningful. The rearrangement links TRBV4-1 to TRBJ2-1; D could derive from TRBD1 or TRBD2 (6 bases each). V shed 0 bases and J shed 0 bases, with 12 bases lying between them. The CDR3 runs 17 residues. The V gene's germline CDR1 is MGHRA and CDR2 YSYEKL. CDR3 in amino acids: CASSQDSGASSYNEQFF. As DNA, the CDR3 is TGCGCCAGCAGCCAAGACTCGGGGGCGAGCTCCTACAATGAGCAGTTCTTC.

By frequency in the sample, this clonotype is medium-sized. Since the library was made to target alpha chains, this beta chain is a stray read and its abundance is not meaningful. The V and J genes are TRBV11-2 and TRBJ2-1; D gene ambiguous. V was trimmed by 2 bases and J by 4 bases, leaving 6 bases between them. Germline CDR1 reads SGHAT; CDR2 reads FQNNGV. The length of the CDR3 is 13 residues. CDR3 protein: CASSLSPYNEQFF. The CDR3 DNA reads TGTGCCAGCAGCTTAAGCCCGTACAATGAGCAGTTCTTC.

The table lists this clonotype with many counts. The library was built for alpha chains, so this beta chain is an off-target read and its size means little. This chain's CDR3 is CSAPSSGGASDTQYF. The CDR3 DNA is TGCAGTGCACCTAGTAGCGGGGGGGCCTCAGATACGCAGTATTTT. V gene TRBV20-1 combines with J gene TRBJ2-3, with 11 bases aligning to TRBD2. Germline-derived CDR1 and CDR2 are DFQATT and SNEGSKA (reference sequence). The CDR3 runs 15 residues. Losses at the gene ends were 6 bases for V and 4 bases for J; bases not matched to a gene: 9.

Many counts were recorded for this clonotype. This beta chain is an off-target read within a library intended for alpha chains, so its frequency means little. The V gene is TRBV18, the J gene TRBJ2-5; no definite D call. The germline gives CDR1 KGHSH, CDR2 LQKENI. The CDR3 extends over 13 amino acids. V shed 7 bases and J shed 4 bases, with 13 bases lying between them. This CDR3 reads CASCPGPRETQYF. The CDR3, as DNA: TGTGCCAGCTGCCCAGGACCGAGAGAGACCCAGTACTTC.

This clonotype was picked up many times. Found in a library prepared for alpha chains, this beta chain is an off-target read, and its abundance has little meaning. The rearrangement uses TRBV3-1 and TRBJ2-3; D is possibly TRBD2 (7 bases). V dropped 6 bases and J dropped 4 bases, with 29 bases sitting between them. The length of the CDR3 is 19 residues. Per germline, CDR1 LGHDT and CDR2 YNNKEL (reference sequence). The CDR3 protein is CASSLSRRGPGGVADTQYF. For the CDR3, the DNA is TGTGCCAGCAGTCTTTCGAGGAGGGGTCCGGGGGGCGTGGCAGATACGCAGTATTTT.

This clonotype is classed as medium-sized. This beta chain is off target for a library built for alpha chains, so its abundance means little. The rearrangement links TRBV6-5 to TRBJ1-5, with D maybe TRBD1 (5 bases). Germline assignment: CDR1 MNHEY and CDR2 SVGAGI. The V gene lost 3 bases and the J gene lost 6 bases, with 12 bases spanning the gap. CDR3 length equals 14 residues. CDR3 sequence (DNA): TGTGCCAGCAGTTATTCTCAGGGAGGTCAGCCCCAGCATTTT. Translation gives CASSYSQGGQPQHF.